This T cell receptor beta chain was sequenced for a study of response to subunit inactivated influenza vaccine. V was clipped by 1 base and J by 0 bases; unmatched bases: 6. Germline CDR1 is SGHRS and CDR2 is YFSETQ. The CDR3 covers 16 residues. This clonotype was seen a few times. TCRdb redid the calling of the RT-PCR reads with MiXCR, one entry per CDR3 protein. Of hundreds of thousands of distinct CDR3 sequences in the sample, about 11% were seen once. This sample also belongs to another study, concerning T cells expressing NK-cell markers. According to that study: 5'RACE template switching with UMIs generated TCR beta cDNA. It was sorted CD3+CD56-NKG2C+, CD3+CD56+NKG2C- and CD3+CD56+NKG2C+ T cells that provided the TCR beta repertoires. The study found dominant NKG2C+ clonotypes at roughly 1.0-7.5% of CD8+ T cells in about 6 donors. Expanded NKG2C+ T cell clones had unclear HCMV specificity.

This sequence joins TRBV5-1 and TRBJ2-7, with 8 nucleotides matching TRBD2. The sequences come from PBMCs from blood, collected on the day of vaccination. The receptor comes from a man aged 45-65 years who received an inactivated influenza vaccine. The CDR3 nucleotides are TGCGCCAGCAGCTTGCTTCTAGCGGGCTACTCCTACGAGCAGTACTTC. Encoded protein: CASSLLLAGYSYEQYF.